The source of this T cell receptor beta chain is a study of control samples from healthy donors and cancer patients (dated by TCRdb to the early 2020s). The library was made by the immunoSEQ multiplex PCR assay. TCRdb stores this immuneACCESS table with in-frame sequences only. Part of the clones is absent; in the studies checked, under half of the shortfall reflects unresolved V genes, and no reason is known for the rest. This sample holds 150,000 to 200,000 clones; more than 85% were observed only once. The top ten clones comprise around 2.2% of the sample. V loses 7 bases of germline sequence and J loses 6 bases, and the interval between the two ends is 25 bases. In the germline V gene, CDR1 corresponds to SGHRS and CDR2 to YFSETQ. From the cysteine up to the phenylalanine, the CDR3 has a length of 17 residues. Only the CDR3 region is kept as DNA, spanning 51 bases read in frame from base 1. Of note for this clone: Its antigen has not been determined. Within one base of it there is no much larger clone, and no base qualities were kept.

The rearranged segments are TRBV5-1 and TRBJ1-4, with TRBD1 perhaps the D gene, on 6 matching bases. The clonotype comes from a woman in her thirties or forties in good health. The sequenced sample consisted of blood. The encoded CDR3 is CASARTGGRNEYEKLFF. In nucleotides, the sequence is TGCGCCAGCGCGAGAACGGGGGGCAGGAATGAGTATGAAAAACTGTTTTTT.